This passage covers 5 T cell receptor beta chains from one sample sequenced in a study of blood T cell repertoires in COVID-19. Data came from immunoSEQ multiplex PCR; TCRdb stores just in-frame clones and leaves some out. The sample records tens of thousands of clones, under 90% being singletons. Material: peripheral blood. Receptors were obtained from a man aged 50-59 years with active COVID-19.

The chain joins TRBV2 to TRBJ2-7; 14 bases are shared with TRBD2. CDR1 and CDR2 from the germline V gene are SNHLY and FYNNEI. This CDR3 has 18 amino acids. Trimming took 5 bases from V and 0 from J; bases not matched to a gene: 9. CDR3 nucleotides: TGTGCCAGCAGTCTATCCGGTGGGACTAGCGGGAGCTCCTACGAGCAGTACTTC. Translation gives CASSLSGGTSGSSYEQYF. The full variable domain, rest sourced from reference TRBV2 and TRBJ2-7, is EPEVTQTPSHQVTQMGQEVILRCVPISNHLYFYWYRQILGQKVEFLVSFYNNEISEKSEIFDDQFSVERPDGSNFTLKIRSTKLEDSAMYFCASSLSGGTSGSSYEQYFGPGTRLTVT.

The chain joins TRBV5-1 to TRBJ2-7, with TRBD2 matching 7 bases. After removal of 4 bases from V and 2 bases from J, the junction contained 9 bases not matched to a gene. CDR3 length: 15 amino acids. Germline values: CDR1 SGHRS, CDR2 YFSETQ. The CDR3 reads CASSQAGRTTYEQYF. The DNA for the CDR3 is TGCGCCAGCAGCCAAGCGGGACGGACTACCTACGAGCAGTACTTC.

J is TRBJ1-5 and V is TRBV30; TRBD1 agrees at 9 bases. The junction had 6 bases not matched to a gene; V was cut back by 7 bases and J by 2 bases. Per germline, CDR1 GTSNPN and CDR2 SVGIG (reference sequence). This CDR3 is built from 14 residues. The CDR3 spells CAFNTGGGNQPQHF. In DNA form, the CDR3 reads TGTGCCTTTAATACAGGGGGCGGCAATCAGCCCCAGCATTTT.

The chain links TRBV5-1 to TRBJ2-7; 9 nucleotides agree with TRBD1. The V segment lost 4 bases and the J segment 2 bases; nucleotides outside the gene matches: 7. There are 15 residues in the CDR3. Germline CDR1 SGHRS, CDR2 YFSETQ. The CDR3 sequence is CASSPLQGATYEQYF. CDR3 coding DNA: TGCGCCAGCAGCCCGCTACAGGGGGCCACCTACGAGCAGTACTTC. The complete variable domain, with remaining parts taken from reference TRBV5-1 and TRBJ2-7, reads KAGVTQTPRYLIKTRGQQVTLSCSPISGHRSVSWYQQTPGQGLQFLFEYFSETQRNKGNFPGRFSGRQFSNSRSEMNVSTLELGDSALYLCASSPLQGATYEQYFGPGTRLTVT.

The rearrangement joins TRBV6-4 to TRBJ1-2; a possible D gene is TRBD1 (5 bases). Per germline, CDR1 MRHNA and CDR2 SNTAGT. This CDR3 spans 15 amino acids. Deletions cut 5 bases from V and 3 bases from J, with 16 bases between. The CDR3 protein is CASSREGQGYYGYTF. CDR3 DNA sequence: TGTGCCAGCAGTCGGGAGGGCCAGGGTTACTATGGCTACACCTTC.